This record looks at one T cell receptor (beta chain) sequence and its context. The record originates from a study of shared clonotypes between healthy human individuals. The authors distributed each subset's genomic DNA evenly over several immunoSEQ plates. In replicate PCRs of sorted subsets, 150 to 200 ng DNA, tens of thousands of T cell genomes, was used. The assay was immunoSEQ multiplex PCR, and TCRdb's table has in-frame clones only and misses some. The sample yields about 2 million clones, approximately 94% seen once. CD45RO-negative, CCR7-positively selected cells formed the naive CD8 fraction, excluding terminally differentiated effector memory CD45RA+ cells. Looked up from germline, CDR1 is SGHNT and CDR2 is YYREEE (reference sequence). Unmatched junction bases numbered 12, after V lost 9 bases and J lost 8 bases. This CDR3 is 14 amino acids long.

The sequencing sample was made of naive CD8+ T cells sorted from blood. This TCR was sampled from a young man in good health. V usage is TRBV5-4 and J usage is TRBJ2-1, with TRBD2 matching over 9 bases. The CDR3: CATKVAGAIDEQFF. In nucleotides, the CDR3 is TGTGCCACCAAAGTAGCGGGAGCTATCGATGAGCAGTTCTTC.